This TCR beta chain appears in the sequencing data of a study of OX40 agonist ivuxolimab in advanced cancers. Method: immunoSEQ multiplex PCR; TCRdb's copy keeps in-frame clones and lacks some. In the table there are tens of thousands of clones, more than 90% of which are singletons. Whole-study findings and limits: Dose levels from 0.1 to 3.0 mg/kg saw CD4+ and CD8+ blood T cells expand clonally by week 6.

Concerning this clone itself: Its antigen is unknown.

The clonotype comes from an adult with an advanced solid tumor such as melanoma, head and neck, liver or kidney cancer. Sequencing was performed on CD4+ or CD8+ T cells sorted from blood, taken in a trial of the OX40 agonist ivuxolimab.

The CDR3 coding sequence is TGTGCCAGCAGTTGGGGGACAGGGAACACTGAAGCTTTCTTT. Amino acids: CASSWGTGNTEAFF. The gene calls are TRBV27 and TRBJ1-1, with 8 positions matching TRBD1. The V gene's germline CDR1 is MNHEY and CDR2 SMNVEV (reference sequence). The CDR3 length is 14 residues. The J segment lost 1 base and the V segment lost 4 bases, leaving 2 bases of the junction unmatched.